This note documents a single T cell receptor beta chain sequence. Its specificity is not known. There are 14 residues in the CDR3. Germline CDR1 reads MNHEY; CDR2 reads SVGAGI. Trimming left V 3 bases short and J 3 bases short, with 11 bases between. The data stem from a study of T cells in localized non-small cell lung cancer. Study-level findings and limits: Appearing in adjacent lung were a median roughly 60 of the top 100 tumor clones. Prolonged overall survival went with higher T cell density in the blood.

The table came from immunoSEQ multiplex PCR; TCRdb's copy has only in-frame clones and leaves some out. The repertoire holds approximately 72,000 clones, with roughly 86% as singletons. The chain recombines TRBV6-5 with TRBJ1-1; the D is unclear. The material sequenced was peripheral blood, taken before any cancer treatment. The TCR was taken from a female donor at least 60 years old with stage I lung adenocarcinoma. For the CDR3, the DNA is TGTGCCAGCAGTTATTCCCAAATCGACACTGAAGCTTTCTTT. Its protein is CASSYSQIDTEAFF.